This TCR beta chain appears in the sequencing data of a study of T cells expressing NK-cell markers. Study information: Sequenced donors, eight in total, included seven who were HCMV-seropositive and one who was seronegative.

The CDR3 runs to 15 residues. Germline lookup yields CDR1 KGHSH and CDR2 LQKENI. Each CDR3 protein gets one entry in TCRdb, which reprocessed the 5' RACE reads and gives no DNA. This specimen shows 5,000 to 6,000 distinct CDR3 sequences; the ten leading clones hold 12% to 15%. Sequenced input: blood T cells: a sorted CD56 or NKG2C T cell subset, CD4+ or CD8+ T cells, or bulk PBMC T cells (not recorded which). The chain has TRBV18 and TRBJ2-1. This TCR was sampled from a young man in good health. This CDR3 is CASSNRGGSYNEQFF.